This TCR beta chain derives from a study of vaccination effects on CD4 cells after COVID-19. Some clones are missing from TCRdb's copy, which holds only in-frame ones; the method was immunoSEQ multiplex PCR. The data hold 35,000 to 50,000 clones, with roughly 72% observed a single time. Note on this clone: Its target is unknown.

Trimming cost V 4 bases and J 5 bases, with 17 bases left between them. The CDR3 sequence is 15 residues long. Per germline, CDR1 WSHSY and CDR2 SAAADI. Pools of viral peptides were used by the ViraFEST assay to expand antigen-specific CD4+ T cells ahead of sequencing. Cultured cells yielded isolated CD4+ T cells after approximately nine days. Vaccine recipients lacked prior SARS-CoV-2 infection and had negative nucleocapsid antibodies. This receptor was obtained from a human donor who received a COVID-19 vaccine. The material sequenced was CD4+ T cells from PBMCs cultured with SARS-CoV-2 spike peptides, taken before COVID-19 vaccination. V gene TRBV10-2 combines with J gene TRBJ2-5; D may be TRBD1 or TRBD2 (7 bases each). CDR3 DNA: TGCGCCAGCAGTGGGGGGGGGACAGCATCGGAGACCCAGTACTTC. This translates into CASSGGGTASETQYF.